This record concerns one T cell receptor (beta chain) sequence. Terminally differentiated effector memory CD45RA+ cells were excluded from the naive CD8 cells, which were CD45RO-negative and positively selected for CCR7. The entry originates in a study of shared clonotypes between healthy human individuals. It was across several immunoSEQ plates that each subset's genomic DNA was evenly split. Replicate sorted-subset PCRs were loaded with around 0.2 ug DNA, tens of thousands of T cell genomes. The assay was immunoSEQ multiplex PCR, and TCRdb's table has in-frame clones only and misses some. The sample yields more than 600,000 clones, 92% seen once. The CDR3 sequence is 15 residues long. Germline lookup yields CDR1 SGHDT and CDR2 YYEEEE. Between the trimmed V and J ends, which lost 2 bases and 4 bases, there was a span of 15 bases.

What was sequenced was naive CD8+ T cells sorted from blood. The chain links TRBV5-6 to TRBJ1-2; perhaps TRBD1 as D (6 bases). This TCR derives from a man aged 25-45 years in good health. The CDR3: CASSFLGQLRYGYTF. The CDR3 DNA follows: TGTGCCAGCAGCTTTCTCGGACAGCTCCGCTATGGCTACACCTTC.